This T cell receptor beta chain derives from a study of blood T cell repertoires in COVID-19. Overall study context: Acute-phase and convalescent COVID-19 samples originated in the United States, Italy and Spain.

Using immunoSEQ multiplex PCR, the repertoire was profiled, and TCRdb retains in-frame clones only, with some absent. This sample has fewer than 350,000 clones, with approximately 90% found just once. After removal of 4 bases from V and 3 bases from J, the junction contained 9 bases not matched to a gene. Germline-derived CDR1 and CDR2 are SGDLS and YYNGEE. The CDR3 length is 16 residues. Material: PBMCs or T cells enriched from blood (not recorded which). This sequence joins TRBV9 and TRBJ1-4; 7 nucleotides agree with TRBD1. The sequence derives from a woman between 40 and 50 years old with acute COVID-19. The CDR3 DNA follows: TGTGCCAGCAGCCCCGGGCCGGGACAGTCTAATGAAAAACTGTTTTTT. Translation: CASSPGPGQSNEKLFF.